A single sample gave rise to the 17 T cell receptor beta chains below, sequenced in a study of early stage breast cancer tumors (dated by TCRdb to 2017 to 2019). The library was produced with the immunoSEQ multiplex PCR assay. TCRdb holds this immuneACCESS table with in-frame rearrangements only. Some clones are missing; in checked studies, unresolved V genes explain under half, and the rest has no known cause. The sample data list fewer than 70,000 clones, and approximately 80% of these were observed just once. 3% to 3.5% of the sample is held by the ten biggest clonotypes. Sequencing was performed on blood. The source of these receptors is a person in their thirties with breast cancer.

CDR3 protein: CASSEVTGRARGTQYF. As DNA, the CDR3 is TGTGCCAGCAGTGAAGTAACCGGGAGGGCCCGGGGGACCCAGTACTTC. This rearrangement joins TRBV2 to TRBJ2-5; 8 positions match TRBD2. This CDR3 region has 16 residues. V shed 1 base and J 7 bases; nucleotides not matched to a gene: 11. CDR1 is SNHLY, CDR2 FYNNEI, per germline.

V is TRBV7-8 and J is TRBJ2-7; D gene ambiguous. This CDR3 has 12 amino acids. Per the germline V gene, CDR1 is SGHVS and CDR2 is FQNEAQ. V lost 1 base and J lost 9, with 10 bases in between. The CDR3 region is CASSLGPGVQYF. DNA for the CDR3: TGTGCCAGCAGCTTAGGGCCGGGCGTGCAGTACTTC.

This chain connects TRBV7-9 to TRBJ2-7; D uncertain. With 5 bases removed from V and 4 bases from J, the gap between germline ends came to 6 bases. The CDR3 is made up of 11 amino acids. CDR1 SEHNR and CDR2 FQNEAQ come from the germline V gene (reference sequence). The CDR3 spells CASSDQYEQYF. The CDR3 DNA follows: TGTGCCAGCAGCGACCAGTACGAGCAGTACTTC. Filled out from reference TRBV7-9 and TRBJ2-7, the complete variable domain reads DTGVSQNPRHKITKRGQNVTFRCDPISEHNRLYWYRQTLGQGPEFLTYFQNEAQLEKSRLLSDRFSAERPKGSFSTLEIQRTEQGDSAMYLCASSDQYEQYFGPGTRLTVT.

Only one count was recorded for this clone. The chain uses TRBV7-9 and TRBJ2-1, with TRBD1 as a possible D gene (5 bases). V was shortened by 5 bases and J by 5 bases, with 10 bases between the two germline ends. This CDR3 spans 13 amino acids. Germline V gene lookup returns CDR1 SEHNR and CDR2 FQNEAQ (reference sequence). DNA for the CDR3: TGTGCCAGCAGCCTCACAGGTAACAATGAGCAGTTCTTC. Translation gives CASSLTGNNEQFF.

This clone was found a few times. The chain joins TRBV4-1 to TRBJ2-7, with 9 nucleotides matching TRBD2. V was pared by 1 base and J by 5 bases, with 12 bases of the junction left unmatched. The CDR3 consists of 17 residues. Germline V gene data show CDR1 as MGHRA and CDR2 as YSYEKL. The CDR3 loop reads CASSQALAGVPVDEQYF. For the CDR3, the DNA is TGCGCCAGCAGCCAAGCATTAGCGGGAGTCCCAGTCGACGAGCAGTACTTC.

This chain joins TRBV27 and TRBJ2-3, with 12 bases lining up with TRBD2. V was pared by 6 bases and J by 3 bases, with 13 bases of the junction left unmatched. The CDR3 contains 18 residues. Germline CDR1 is MNHEY and CDR2 is SMNVEV (reference sequence). The CDR3 nucleotides are TGTGCCAGCAGCTTACGGACTCTAGCGGGAGGGCCGACAGATACGCAGTATTTT. It codes for CASSLRTLAGGPTDTQYF.

This chain connects TRBV2 to TRBJ2-7; perhaps TRBD1 as D (5 bases). The CDR3 covers 14 residues. V lost 4 bases and J lost 0, with 10 bases in between. Per germline, CDR1 SNHLY and CDR2 FYNNEI. Here the CDR3 reads CASSVGRDSYEQYF. As DNA, the CDR3 is TGTGCCAGCAGTGTGGGCAGGGACTCCTACGAGCAGTACTTC.

The chain combines TRBV7-9 with TRBJ1-1; D gene unclear. This CDR3 contains 12 residues. V was cut by 3 bases and J by 3 bases, with 5 bases left in between. Per germline, CDR1 SEHNR and CDR2 FQNEAQ (reference sequence). CDR3 in DNA: TGTGCCAGCAGCTTCGATGACACTGAAGCTTTCTTT. Protein: CASSFDDTEAFF.

This clone has just one count. The chain is built from TRBV4-2 and TRBJ2-5; 15 bases are a match to TRBD2. The J segment lost 7 bases and the V segment lost 5 bases, leaving 14 bases of the junction unmatched. This CDR3 has 18 residues. Germline V lookup: CDR1 LGHNA, CDR2 YNFKEQ. The CDR3 here is CASSGRTSGRAYVGTQYF. CDR3 bases: TGTGCCAGCAGCGGTCGGACTAGCGGGAGGGCGTATGTGGGGACCCAGTACTTC.

A word on this clone: Germline and junction disagree at one end, which may indicate a read error. The V and J genes are TRBV4-3 and TRBJ1-4, with 12 bases fitting TRBD1. The CDR3 contains 14 residues. CDR1 is LGHNA and CDR2 is YSLEER in the germline V gene. The CDR3 reads CASSQGGTGGLPSF. CDR3 DNA: TGCGCCAGCAGCCAAGGGGGGACAGGGGGCTTACCGAGTTTT.

This CDR3 is CASSPLLAGAADTQYF. CDR3 DNA: TGTGCCAGCAGCCCCCTTCTAGCGGGAGCAGCAGATACGCAGTATTTT. V and J are TRBV7-6 and TRBJ2-3; 10 positions agree with TRBD2. V trimming: 5 bases; J trimming: 4 bases; junction bases outside the gene matches: 9. Germline V gene data show CDR1 as SGHVS and CDR2 as FNYEAQ. This CDR3 spans 16 amino acids. The full variable domain, completed using reference TRBV7-6 and TRBJ2-3, is GAGVSQSPRYKVTKRGQDVALRCDPISGHVSLYWYRQALGQGPEFLTYFNYEAQQDKSGLPNDRFSAERPEGSISTLTIQRTEQRDSAMYRCASSPLLAGAADTQYFGPGTRLTVL.

This chain uses TRBV4-1 with TRBJ1-1; D is uncertain. Germline values: CDR1 MGHRA, CDR2 YSYEKL. This CDR3 comprises 13 residues. V dropped 1 base and J dropped 1 base, with 4 bases sitting between them. CDR3 region: CASSQAPNTEAFF. The CDR3 DNA follows: TGCGCCAGCAGCCAAGCGCCGAACACTGAAGCTTTCTTT.

The chain is built from TRBV5-8 and TRBJ1-4; no reliable D call. Germline loops: CDR1 SGHTS, CDR2 YDEGEE. Trimming took 9 bases from V and 14 from J, leaving 17 bases between them. CDR3 length equals 11 residues. In nucleotides, the CDR3 is TGTGCCACCGAAAATGAGGGAGGGCTGTTTTTT. As protein: CATENEGGLFF.

As concerns this clone: At one end, the junction sequence differs from germline, possibly due to a read error. The chain couples TRBV7-7 to TRBJ2-7, with 9 positions matching TRBD1. This CDR3 spans 14 amino acids. Germline V gene sequence: CDR1 SSHAT, CDR2 FNYEAQ (reference sequence). In DNA form, the CDR3 reads TGTGCTAGCAGCATTGGACAGGGGAGCTACGAGCAGTACTTC. Translation: CASSIGQGSYEQYF.

About this clone: An end of the junction does not agree with germline; a read error may underlie this. The chain combines TRBV6-6 with TRBJ1-5, with D perhaps matching TRBD1 (5 bases). The CDR3 loop spans 11 amino acids. The germline V gene encodes CDR1 MNHNY and CDR2 SVGAGI (reference sequence). DNA of the CDR3: TGTGCCAGCAGCCATACCGGGACGGTGAATTTT. The encoded protein is CASSHTGTVNF.

This clone was picked up a small number of times. The chain recombines TRBV7-9 with TRBJ2-2, with no clear D. The CDR3 runs to 14 residues. The V gene's germline CDR1 is SEHNR and CDR2 FQNEAQ (reference sequence). V lost 6 bases to trimming and J lost 0 bases, with 8 bases between them. As DNA, the CDR3 is TGTGCCAGCAGGGGTCCCCCGAACACCGGGGAGCTGTTTTTT. This encodes CASRGPPNTGELFF.

This clone has a single count. This sequence joins TRBV11-2 and TRBJ2-5; D remains ambiguous. V gave up 0 bases and J gave up 5 bases, with 13 bases separating them. The CDR3 covers 15 residues. Germline lookup yields CDR1 SGHAT and CDR2 FQNNGV. The chain's CDR3 is CASSLEGFARETQYF. For the CDR3, the DNA is TGTGCCAGCAGCTTAGAGGGATTTGCACGCGAGACCCAGTACTTC.